The clone carrying this TCR beta chain showed up many times. A second PCR, run for roughly 7 to 11 cycles, used a sample-barcoded 5' primer plus a J-beta primer mix. TCRdb reprocessed the 5' RACE reads with MiXCR, giving one entry per CDR3 protein. There are 850,000 or so distinct CDR3 sequences in the sample; 25% to 35% occur only once, and about 18% lies in the top ten. The V gene end was trimmed by 3 bases and the J gene end by 0 bases; junction bases not matched to a gene: 5. This CDR3 spans 17 amino acids. The sample is drawn from a study of blood T cells in healthy people across ages. Sequenced: blood. The V gene is TRBV12-3 or TRBV12-4, the J gene TRBJ2-1; 10 nucleotides agree with TRBD2. The TCR comes from a woman of 80 years or more in good health. This CDR3 reads CASSFLAGESSYNEQFF. CDR3 coding DNA: TGTGCCAGCAGTTTTCTAGCGGGGGAAAGCTCCTACAATGAGCAGTTCTTC.